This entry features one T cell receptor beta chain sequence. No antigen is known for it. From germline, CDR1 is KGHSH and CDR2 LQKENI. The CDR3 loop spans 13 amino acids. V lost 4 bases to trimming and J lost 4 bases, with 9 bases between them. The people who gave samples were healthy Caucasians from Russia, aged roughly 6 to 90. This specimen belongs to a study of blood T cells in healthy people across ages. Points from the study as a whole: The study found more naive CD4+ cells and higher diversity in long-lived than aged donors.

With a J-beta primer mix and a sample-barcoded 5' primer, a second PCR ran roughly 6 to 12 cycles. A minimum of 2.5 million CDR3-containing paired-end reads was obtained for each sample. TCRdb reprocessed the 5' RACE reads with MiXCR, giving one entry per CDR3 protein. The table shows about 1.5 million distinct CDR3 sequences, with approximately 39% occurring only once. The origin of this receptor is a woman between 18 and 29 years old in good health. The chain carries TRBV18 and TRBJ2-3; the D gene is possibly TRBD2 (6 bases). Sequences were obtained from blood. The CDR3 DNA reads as TGTGCCAGCTCACGACTAGGGGCAGATACGCAGTATTTT. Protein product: CASSRLGADTQYF.